This T cell receptor beta chain comes out of a study of CD8 T cells in Susac syndrome. Reverse transcription used roughly 0.45 to 1 ug RNA and random hexamers. Amplification of TCR beta CDR3 used immunoSEQ multiplex PCR across 54 Vbeta and 13 Jbeta. TCRdb re-analysed the immunoSEQ multiplex PCR reads in MiXCR, keeping a single row per CDR3 protein. The table has about 71,000 distinct CDR3 sequences, 93% seen once; the top ten hold about 0.14%. From blood CD8+ and CD4+ T cells, TCR beta sequences were generated. Fulfillment of recently defined diagnostic criteria for definite or probable disease was shown by the patients with Susac syndrome. This clonotype is a singleton in its sample. Per the germline V gene, CDR1 is MNHEY and CDR2 is SVGEGT. The V gene end was trimmed by 6 bases and the J gene end by 6 bases; junction bases not matched to a gene: 6. The CDR3 consists of 14 residues.

Sequencing was done on a sample of CD4+ T cells from PBMCs. This chain connects TRBV6-2 or TRBV6-3 to TRBJ2-4, with TRBD1 matching 9 bases. This TCR came from a human donor with Susac syndrome. CDR3 amino acids: CASRLTGGGNIQYF. The CDR3 nucleotides are TGTGCCAGCAGACTGACAGGGGGTGGAAACATTCAGTACTTC.